This T cell receptor beta chain is drawn from a study of blood T cell repertoires in COVID-19. The overall study: There were acute and convalescent COVID-19 samples, and they came from the United States, Italy and Spain. The analysed material was cDNA or gDNA that came from T cells, B-cell-depleted T cells, or PBMCs.

V was pared by 7 bases and J by 4 bases, with 9 bases of the junction left unmatched. This CDR3 has 13 residues. The germline V gene encodes CDR1 DFQATT and CDR2 SNEGSKA (reference sequence). TCRdb's copy holds only in-frame clones and misses some; the assay was immunoSEQ multiplex PCR. This sample has 150,000 to 250,000 clones, with around 94% found just once. It was during active infection that Seattle patients were enrolled and then longitudinally followed. Sequenced: peripheral blood. This chain links TRBV20-1 with TRBJ2-7; 8 bases fit TRBD2. The sequence was collected from a man between 25 and 39 years old with COVID-19, enrolled during active disease. CDR3 sequence reads: CSVSSGVEYEQYF. The CDR3 DNA follows: TGCAGTGTTAGTAGCGGGGTCGAATACGAGCAGTACTTC.